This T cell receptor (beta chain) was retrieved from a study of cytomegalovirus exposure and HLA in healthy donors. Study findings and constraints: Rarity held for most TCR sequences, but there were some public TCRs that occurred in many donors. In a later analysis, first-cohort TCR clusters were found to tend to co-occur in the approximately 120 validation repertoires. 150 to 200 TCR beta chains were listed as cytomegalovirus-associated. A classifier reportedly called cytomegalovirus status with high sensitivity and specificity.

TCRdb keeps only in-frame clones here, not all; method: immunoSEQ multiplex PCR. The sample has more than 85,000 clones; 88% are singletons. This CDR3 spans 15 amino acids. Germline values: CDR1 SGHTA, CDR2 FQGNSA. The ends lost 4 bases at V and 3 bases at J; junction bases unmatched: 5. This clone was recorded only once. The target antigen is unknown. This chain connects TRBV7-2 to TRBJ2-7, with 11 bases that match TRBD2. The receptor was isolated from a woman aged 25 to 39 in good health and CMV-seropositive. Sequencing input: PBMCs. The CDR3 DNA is TGTGCCAGCAGCTCTAGGGGGACTAGCGGCTACGAGCAGTACTTC. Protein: CASSSRGTSGYEQYF.